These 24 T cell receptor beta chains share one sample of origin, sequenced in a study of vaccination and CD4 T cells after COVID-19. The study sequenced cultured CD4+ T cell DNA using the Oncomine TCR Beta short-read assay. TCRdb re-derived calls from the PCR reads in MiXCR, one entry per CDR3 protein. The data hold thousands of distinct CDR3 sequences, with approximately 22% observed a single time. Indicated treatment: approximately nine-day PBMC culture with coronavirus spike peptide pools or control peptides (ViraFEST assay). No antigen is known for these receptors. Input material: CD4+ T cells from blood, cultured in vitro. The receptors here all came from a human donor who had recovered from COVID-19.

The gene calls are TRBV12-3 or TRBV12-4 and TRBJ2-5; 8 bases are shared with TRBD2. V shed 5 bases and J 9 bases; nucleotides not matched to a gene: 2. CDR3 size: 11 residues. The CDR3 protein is CASSPGGAQYF. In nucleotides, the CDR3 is TGTGCCAGCAGTCCGGGGGGGGCCCAGTACTTC.

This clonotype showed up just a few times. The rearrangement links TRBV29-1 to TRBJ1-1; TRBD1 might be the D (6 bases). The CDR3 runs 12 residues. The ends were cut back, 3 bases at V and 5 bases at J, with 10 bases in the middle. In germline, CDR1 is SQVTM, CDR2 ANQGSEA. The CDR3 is CSVDGGVTEAFF. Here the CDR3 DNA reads TGCAGCGTTGACGGGGGCGTGACTGAAGCTTTCTTT. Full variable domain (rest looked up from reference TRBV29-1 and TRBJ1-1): SAVISQKPSRDICQRGTSLTIQCQVDSQVTMMFWYRQQPGQSLTLIATANQGSEATYESGFVIDKFPISRPNLTFSTLTVSNMSPEDSSIYLCSVDGGVTEAFFGQGTRLTVV.

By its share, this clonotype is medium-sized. The CDR3 spells CASSPDSRRGGYTF. The CDR3 DNA is TGTGCCAGCTCACCGGACAGCCGGCGGGGTGGCTACACCTTC. This chain joins TRBV18 and TRBJ1-2; weak D call: TRBD1 (6 bases). The germline V and J ends were trimmed by 3 bases and 7 bases, with 15 bases remaining between them. The CDR3 is made up of 14 amino acids. CDR1 and CDR2 (germline): KGHSH, LQKENI.

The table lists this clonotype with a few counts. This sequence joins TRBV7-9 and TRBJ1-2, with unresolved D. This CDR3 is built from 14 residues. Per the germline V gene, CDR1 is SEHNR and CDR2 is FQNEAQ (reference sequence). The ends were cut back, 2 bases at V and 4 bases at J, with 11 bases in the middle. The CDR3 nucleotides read TGTGCCAGCAGCTTACAAGGACCCCCCTATGGCTACACCTTC. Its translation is CASSLQGPPYGYTF.

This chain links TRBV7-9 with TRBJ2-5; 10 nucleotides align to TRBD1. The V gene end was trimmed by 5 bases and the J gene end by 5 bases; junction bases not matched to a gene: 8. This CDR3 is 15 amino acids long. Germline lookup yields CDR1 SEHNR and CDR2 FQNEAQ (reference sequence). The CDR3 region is CASSRDRGSLETQYF. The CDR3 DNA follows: TGTGCCAGCAGCCGGGACAGGGGATCACTGGAGACCCAGTACTTC.

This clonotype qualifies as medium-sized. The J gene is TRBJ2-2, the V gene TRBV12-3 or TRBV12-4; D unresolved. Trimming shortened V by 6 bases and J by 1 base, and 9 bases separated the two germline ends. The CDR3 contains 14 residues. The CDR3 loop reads CASSLLLNTGELFF. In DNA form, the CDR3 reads TGTGCCAGCAGCTTGCTCCTGAACACCGGGGAGCTGTTTTTT.

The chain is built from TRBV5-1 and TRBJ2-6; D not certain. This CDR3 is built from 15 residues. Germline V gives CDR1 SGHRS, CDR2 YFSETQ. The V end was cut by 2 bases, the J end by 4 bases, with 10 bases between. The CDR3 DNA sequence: TGCGCCAGCAGCTTTAATAACGGGGGGGCCAACGTCCTGACTTTC. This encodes CASSFNNGGANVLTF.

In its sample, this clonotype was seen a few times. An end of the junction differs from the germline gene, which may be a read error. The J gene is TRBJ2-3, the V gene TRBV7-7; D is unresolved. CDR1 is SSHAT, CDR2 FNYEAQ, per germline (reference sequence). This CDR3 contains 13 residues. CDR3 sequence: CASSPPGEDTQYF. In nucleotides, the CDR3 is TGTGCTAGCAGCCCGCCGGGTGAAGATACGCAGTATTTT.

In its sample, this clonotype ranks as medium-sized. The CDR3 spells CASTDTTNYGYTF. DNA of the CDR3: TGTGCCAGCACCGATACAACTAACTATGGCTACACCTTC. The chain links TRBV7-9 to TRBJ1-2, with unresolved D. The V gene lost 7 bases and the J gene lost 0 bases, with 9 bases spanning the gap. This CDR3 contains 13 residues. CDR1 SEHNR and CDR2 FQNEAQ come from the germline V gene (reference sequence).

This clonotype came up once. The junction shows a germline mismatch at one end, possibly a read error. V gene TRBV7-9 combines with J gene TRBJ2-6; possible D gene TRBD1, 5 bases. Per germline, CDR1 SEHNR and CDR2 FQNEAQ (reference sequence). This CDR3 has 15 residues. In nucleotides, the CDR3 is TGTGCCAGCAGCTACGACACTTCTGGGGCCAACGCCCTGACTTTC. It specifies CASSYDTSGANALTF.

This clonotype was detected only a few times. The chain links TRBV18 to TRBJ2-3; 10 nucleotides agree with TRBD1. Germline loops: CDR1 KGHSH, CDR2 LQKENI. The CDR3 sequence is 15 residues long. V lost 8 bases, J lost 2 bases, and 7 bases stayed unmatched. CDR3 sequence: CASTMGQGNTDTQYF. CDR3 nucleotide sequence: TGTGCCAGCACGATGGGACAGGGGAACACAGATACGCAGTATTTT.

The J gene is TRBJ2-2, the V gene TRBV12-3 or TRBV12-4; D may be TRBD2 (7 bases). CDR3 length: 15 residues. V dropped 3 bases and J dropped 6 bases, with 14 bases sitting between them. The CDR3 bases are TGTGCCAGCAGTTTTAGGGGGGGCGCAGCCGGGGAGCTGTTTTTT. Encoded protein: CASSFRGGAAGELFF.

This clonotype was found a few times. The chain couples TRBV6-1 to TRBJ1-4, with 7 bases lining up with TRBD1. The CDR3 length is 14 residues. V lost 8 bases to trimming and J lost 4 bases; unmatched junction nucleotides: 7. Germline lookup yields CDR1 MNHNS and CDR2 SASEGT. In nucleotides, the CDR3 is TGTGCCAGCGCAAGGACAGGCGTTAATGAAAAACTGTTTTTT. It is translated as CASARTGVNEKLFF.

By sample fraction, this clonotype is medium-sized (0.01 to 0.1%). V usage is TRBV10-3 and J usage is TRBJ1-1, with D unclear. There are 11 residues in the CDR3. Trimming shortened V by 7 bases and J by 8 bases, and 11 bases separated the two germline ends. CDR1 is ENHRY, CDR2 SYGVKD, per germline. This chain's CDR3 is CAIMSAGEAFF. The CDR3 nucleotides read TGTGCCATCATGTCGGCGGGGGAAGCTTTCTTT.

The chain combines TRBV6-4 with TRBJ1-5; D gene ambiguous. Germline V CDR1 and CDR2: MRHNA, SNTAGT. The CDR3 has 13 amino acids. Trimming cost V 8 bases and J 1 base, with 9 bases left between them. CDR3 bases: TGTGCCAGCTCCACGGAGAGCAATCAGCCCCAGCATTTT. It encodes CASSTESNQPQHF.

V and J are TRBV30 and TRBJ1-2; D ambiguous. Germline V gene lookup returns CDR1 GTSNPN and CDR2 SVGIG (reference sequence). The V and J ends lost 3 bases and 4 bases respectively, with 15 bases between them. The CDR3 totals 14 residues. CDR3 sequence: CAWSVAESTYGYTF. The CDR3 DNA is TGTGCCTGGAGCGTGGCAGAATCAACCTATGGCTACACCTTC.

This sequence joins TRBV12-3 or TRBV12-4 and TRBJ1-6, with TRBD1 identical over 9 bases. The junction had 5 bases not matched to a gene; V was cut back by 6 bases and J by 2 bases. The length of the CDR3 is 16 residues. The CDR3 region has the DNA TGTGCCAGCAGCCGGGACAGGGCGGCCTATAATTCACCCCTCCACTTT. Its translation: CASSRDRAAYNSPLHF.

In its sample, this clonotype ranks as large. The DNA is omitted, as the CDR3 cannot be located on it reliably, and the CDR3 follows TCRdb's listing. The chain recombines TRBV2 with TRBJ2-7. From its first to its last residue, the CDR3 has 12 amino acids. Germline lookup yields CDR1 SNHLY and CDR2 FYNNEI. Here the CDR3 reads CASSWGLGISYF.

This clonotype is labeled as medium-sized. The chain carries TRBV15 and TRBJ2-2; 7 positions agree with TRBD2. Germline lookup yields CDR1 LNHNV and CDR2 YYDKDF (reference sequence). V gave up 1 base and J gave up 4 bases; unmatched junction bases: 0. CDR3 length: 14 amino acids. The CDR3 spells CATSRGEGTGELFF. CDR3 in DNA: TGTGCCACCAGCAGAGGGGAGGGCACCGGGGAGCTGTTTTTT.

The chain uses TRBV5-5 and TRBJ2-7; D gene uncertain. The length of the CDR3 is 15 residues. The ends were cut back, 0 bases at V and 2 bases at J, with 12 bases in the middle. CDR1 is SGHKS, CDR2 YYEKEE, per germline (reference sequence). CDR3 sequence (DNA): TGTGCCAGCAGCTTGGCCTGGATCTCCCCCTACGAGCAGTACTTC. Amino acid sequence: CASSLAWISPYEQYF.

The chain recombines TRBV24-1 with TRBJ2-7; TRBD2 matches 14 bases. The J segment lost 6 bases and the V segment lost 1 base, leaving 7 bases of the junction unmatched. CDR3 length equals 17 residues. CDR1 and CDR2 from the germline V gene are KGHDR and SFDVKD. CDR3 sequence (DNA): TGTGCCACCAGTGATTTCCGGACTAGCGGGGGGATCTCCGAGCAGTACTTC. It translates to CATSDFRTSGGISEQYF.

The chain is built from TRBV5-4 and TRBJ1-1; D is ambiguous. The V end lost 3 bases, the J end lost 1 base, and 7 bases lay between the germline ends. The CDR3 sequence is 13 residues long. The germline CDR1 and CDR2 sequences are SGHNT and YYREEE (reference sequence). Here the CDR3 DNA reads TGTGCCAGCAGCTCCCCCACGAACACTGAAGCTTTCTTT. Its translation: CASSSPTNTEAFF.

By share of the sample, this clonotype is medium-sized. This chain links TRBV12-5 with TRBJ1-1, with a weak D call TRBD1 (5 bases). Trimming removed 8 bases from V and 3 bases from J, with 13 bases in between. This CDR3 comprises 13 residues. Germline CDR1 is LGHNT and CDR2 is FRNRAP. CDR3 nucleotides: TGTGCTAGTAACTCAGGGTCTTACACTGAAGCTTTCTTT. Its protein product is CASNSGSYTEAFF.

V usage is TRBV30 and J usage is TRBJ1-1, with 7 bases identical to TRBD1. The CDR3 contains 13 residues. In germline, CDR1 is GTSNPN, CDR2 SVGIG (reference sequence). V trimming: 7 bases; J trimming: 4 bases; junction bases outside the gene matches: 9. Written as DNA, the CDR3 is TGTGCCTCCACCACAGGGGAGATCACTGAAGCTTTCTTT. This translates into CASTTGEITEAFF.